This T cell receptor beta chain appears in the sequencing data of a study of identical twins. TCRdb re-called the 5' RACE reads with MiXCR, one entry per CDR3 protein. The sample lists 550,000 to 700,000 distinct CDR3 sequences; 21% were seen once. Germline V lookup: CDR1 MGHRA, CDR2 YSYEKL. The CDR3 extends over 14 amino acids. V was trimmed by 3 bases and J by 9 bases, leaving 15 bases between them. The sample holds many counts of this clonotype. The data also belong to a second study, concerning T cells expressing NK-cell markers.

The receptor's source is a woman between 18 and 29 years old in good health. The chain carries TRBV4-1 and TRBJ2-4; D uncertain. The sequenced sample consisted of PBMCs. CDR3 in amino acids: CASSQTFRDRIQYF. In nucleotides, the CDR3 is TGCGCCAGCAGCCAGACTTTTAGGGATCGCATTCAGTACTTC.